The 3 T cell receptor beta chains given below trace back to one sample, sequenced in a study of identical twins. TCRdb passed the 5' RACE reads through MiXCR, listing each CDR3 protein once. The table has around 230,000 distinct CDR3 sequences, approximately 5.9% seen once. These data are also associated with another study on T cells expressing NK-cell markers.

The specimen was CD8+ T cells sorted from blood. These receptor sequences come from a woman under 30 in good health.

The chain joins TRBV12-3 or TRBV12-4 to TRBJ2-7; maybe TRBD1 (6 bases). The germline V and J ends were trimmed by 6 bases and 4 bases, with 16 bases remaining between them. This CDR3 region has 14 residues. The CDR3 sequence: CASSRTGTTYEQYF. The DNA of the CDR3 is TGTGCCAGCAGCCGTACAGGGACCACATACGAGCAGTACTTC.

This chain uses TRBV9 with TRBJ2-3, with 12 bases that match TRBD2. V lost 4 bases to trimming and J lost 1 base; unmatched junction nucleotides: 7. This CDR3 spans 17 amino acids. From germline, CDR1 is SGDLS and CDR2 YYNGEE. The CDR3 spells CASSTRTSGEGTDTQYF. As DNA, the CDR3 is TGTGCCAGCAGCACCCGGACTAGCGGGGAAGGCACAGATACGCAGTATTTT. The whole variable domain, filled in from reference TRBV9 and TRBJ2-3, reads DSGVTQTPKHLITATGQRVTLRCSPRSGDLSVYWYQQSLDQGLQFLIQYYNGEERAKGNILERFSAQQFPDLHSELNLSSLELGDSALYFCASSTRTSGEGTDTQYFGPGTRLTVL.

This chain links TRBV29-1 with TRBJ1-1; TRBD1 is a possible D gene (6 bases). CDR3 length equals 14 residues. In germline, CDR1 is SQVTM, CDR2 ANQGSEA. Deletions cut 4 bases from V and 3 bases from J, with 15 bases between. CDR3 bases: TGCAGCGTTGTCGGGGGGGCCGGTGACACTGAAGCTTTCTTT. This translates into CSVVGGAGDTEAFF. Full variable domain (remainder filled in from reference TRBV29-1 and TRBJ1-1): SAVISQKPSRDICQRGTSLTIQCQVDSQVTMMFWYRQQPGQSLTLIATANQGSEATYESGFVIDKFPISRPNLTFSTLTVSNMSPEDSSIYLCSVVGGAGDTEAFFGQGTRLTVV.